The TCR beta chain under discussion was sequenced for a study of shared clonotypes between healthy human individuals (dated by TCRdb to 2018 to 2020). Broadly, across the study: Two women and a few men aged 18 to 49 years were included in the cohort. For each donor, CD4 naive and CD4 memory were each given three plates, CD8 naive was given two plates, and CD8 memory was given one plate. To estimate repertoire size and how much clonotype sharing occurs between individuals, the study deeply sequenced the blood TCR repertoires of 4 to 6 healthy adults. Libraries were prepared and TCR repertoires were sequenced by different laboratories using diverse techniques, in order to increase sequencing depth and limit assay-specific biases. Leukapheresis yielded between about 0.85 and 10 billion PBMCs per donor. The paper's findings and limits, for the study overall: Larger estimated clonotype richness was generally found for naive subsets than for memory subsets. Clonotypes shared by all four sorted-subset donors showed higher generation probabilities than non-shared clonotypes. Approximately 5% of naive CD4, roughly 3.5% of naive CD8, approximately 2% of memory CD4, and approximately 0.4% of memory CD8 clonotypes were shared across several donors. The genetic and exposure-history diversity represented was limited by the small number of donors. Pairwise subsampling led to the expectation that sequencing depth would affect the degree of clonotype sharing among donors. Sampling was restricted to blood, and TCR repertoires in tissues likely differ from the TCR repertoires found in blood. Incomplete sequencing was indicated by rarefaction of sorted-subset datasets, despite the large sequencing depth.

Notes on this clone: No antigen is known for it. Base qualities are not at hand, and no much larger clone is one base apart.

Using the deep immunoSEQ assay, multiplex PCR amplified TCR CDR3 regions from genomic DNA. Extracted genomic DNA from each cell subset was distributed evenly across all wells of several immunoSEQ 96-well plates, and each plate was treated as a replicate. For sorted subsets, about 210 ng of genomic DNA, equivalent to about 30,000 T cell genomes, went into each replicate PCR. Purified libraries were quantified with a Qubit 3.0 fluorometer, sized on a Bioanalyzer 2100, and re-quantified with the KAPA Library Quantification kit. Each immunoSEQ 96-well plate was sequenced on its own single-read 150-cycle Illumina NextSeq 550 flow cell. In the source study's methods: Because the immunoSEQ output included only junctional sequences and no quality scores, the filtering could not be the same as the filtering used for full-length reads. Sequences were annotated with PyIR, a Python wrapper for IgBLAST v1.9, using IMGT germline references to assign V/J genes and CDR3. Reads with weak V/J assignments (E-value above 1e-6), missing CDR3, stop codons, out-of-frame junctions, or ambiguous translated residues were removed. V3J clonotypes were defined by identical inferred V gene, J gene, and CDR3 amino acid sequence. The percentage overlap between two repertoires was calculated by dividing the number of shared unique clonotypes by the size of the smaller repertoire. Three approaches were used to assess repertoire richness: RTK rarefaction, the Chao1 estimator, and Recon v2.1 estimates of unobserved clonotypes. Generation probabilities were computed with OLGA for all TCRbeta clonotypes obtained by the gDNA method from several donors. Drawn from immuneACCESS, this table holds only the in-frame rearrangements with V and J called that TCRdb kept. Clones are partly lost; checked studies trace under half to an unresolved V gene and leave the rest unexplained. That table is the source of V, J and clone size, and D and trimming were worked out from the DNA. The sample table lists some 900,000 clones, 76% of them with a count of one. The ten largest clones take up approximately 1.5% of the sample.

Healthy HIV-negative adults with no recently reported acute infections or vaccinations were included as donors. All donors were Caucasian adults living in Nashville, Tennessee, USA. CD4+ T cells were enriched by magnetic negative selection, after which naive cells were positively selected on CD45RA and the negative fraction was taken as the memory subset. Blood was obtained by leukapheresis, after which PBMCs were separated by Ficoll-Histopaque density gradient centrifugation and cryopreserved in liquid nitrogen vapor phase. Analytical flow cytometry was used to check the purity and quantity of each magnetically sorted T cell population. Each sorted fraction had its genomic DNA isolated and then quantified by UV absorbance on a Nanodrop 2000c. CDR1 MNHEY and CDR2 SMNVEV were looked up in the germline V gene (reference sequence). V and J lose 4 bases and 2 bases, and a span of 17 bases separates them. Reading from cysteine to phenylalanine, the CDR3 counts 16 amino acids. Of all the DNA, just the CDR3 is kept, 48 bases in frame from base 1.

The sequenced sample was memory CD4+ T cells sorted from blood. The cell subset or site label corresponds to: CD45RA-negative fraction. The TCR comes from a young man in good health. The rearranged chain carries TRBV27 and TRBJ1-1, with the D gene too uncertain to name. The CDR3 protein is CASSWLTSSFNTEAFF. The DNA sequence is as follows: TGTGCCAGCAGTTGGCTGACTTCATCATTCAACACTGAAGCTTTCTTT.